The 18 T cell receptor beta chains listed next were all sequenced from one sample in a study of cytomegalovirus exposure and HLA in healthy donors. Sequenced by immunoSEQ multiplex PCR; TCRdb stores in-frame clones only, minus some. The table has 60,000 to 70,000 clones, roughly 89% seen once; the top ten hold 1.7%. The sample was PBMCs. The receptors shown here come from a woman aged 18-29 years in good health and CMV-seronegative.

The gene calls are TRBV6-6 and TRBJ2-1; D may be TRBD2 (5 bases). From germline, CDR1 is MNHNY and CDR2 SVGAGI (reference sequence). Trimming left V 8 bases short and J 8 bases short, with 19 bases between. The CDR3 consists of 14 residues. CDR3 protein: CASAWRLASDEQFF. The CDR3 region has the DNA TGTGCCAGCGCTTGGCGTCTAGCAAGCGATGAGCAGTTCTTC.

This chain uses TRBV29-1 with TRBJ2-1; no reliable D call. Germline V gene sequence: CDR1 SQVTM, CDR2 ANQGSEA. The CDR3 sequence is 10 residues long. The V and J ends lost 7 bases and 9 bases respectively, with 10 bases between them. The CDR3 region has the DNA TGCAGCGGTTGGTCGAGTGAGCAGTTCTTC. Translated: CSGWSSEQFF.

This clone was seen a few times. The rearrangement uses TRBV27 and TRBJ2-3; 9 nucleotides line up with TRBD2. The germline CDR1 and CDR2 sequences are MNHEY and SMNVEV (reference sequence). The CDR3 is made up of 16 amino acids. The V and J ends lost 1 base and 2 bases, in that order; junction bases with no gene match: 4. CDR3 sequence: CASSLYSGSFTDTQYF. The CDR3 nucleotides are TGTGCCAGCAGTTTATATAGCGGGAGTTTCACAGATACGCAGTATTTT.

This chain links TRBV7-9 with TRBJ2-3, with TRBD2 as a possible D gene (6 bases). This CDR3 has 17 amino acids. The V gene lost 0 bases and the J gene lost 4 bases, with 17 bases spanning the gap. From germline, CDR1 is SEHNR and CDR2 FQNEAQ (reference sequence). CDR3 nucleotide sequence: TGTGCCAGCAGCTTAGCGTACTGGGGCGGGACCCCAGATACGCAGTATTTT. It specifies CASSLAYWGGTPDTQYF.

On this clone itself: One end of the junction varies from germline; a read error may be responsible. The chain is built from TRBV2 and TRBJ2-2, with D tentatively TRBD2 (5 bases). The V gene's germline CDR1 is SNHLY and CDR2 FYNNEI. CDR3 length: 15 amino acids. The CDR3 DNA reads as TGTGCCAGCAGTTTGCGGCGGAAGAACACCGGGAAGCTGTTTTTT. Amino acid sequence: CASSLRRKNTGKLFF.

The chain joins TRBV4-3 to TRBJ1-1; D not resolved. The germline CDR1 and CDR2 sequences are LGHNA and YSLEER. V lost 0 bases and J lost 6, with 17 bases in between. The CDR3 consists of 16 residues. CDR3 sequence (DNA): TGCGCCAGCAGCCAAGATCTTGGAGAGGGAGGCCCTGAAGCTTTCTTT. The encoded protein is CASSQDLGEGGPEAFF.

V is TRBV9 and J is TRBJ1-5; D may be TRBD1 (6 bases). The CDR3 length is 13 residues. The ends were cut back, 0 bases at V and 7 bases at J, with 8 bases in the middle. Germline loops: CDR1 SGDLS, CDR2 YYNGEE. In nucleotides, the CDR3 is TGTGCCAGCAGCGTAGGGGGGCGGCAGCCCCAGCATTTT. As protein: CASSVGGRQPQHF.

The chain links TRBV9 to TRBJ2-1, with D maybe TRBD1 (5 bases). Germline-derived CDR1 and CDR2 are SGDLS and YYNGEE. The CDR3 is 13 residues long. V dropped 5 bases and J dropped 7 bases, with 13 bases sitting between them. CDR3 region: CASRALGPNEQFF. CDR3 nucleotide sequence: TGTGCCAGCAGGGCCTTGGGGCCTAATGAGCAGTTCTTC. Full variable domain (missing parts from reference TRBV9 and TRBJ2-1): DSGVTQTPKHLITATGQRVTLRCSPRSGDLSVYWYQQSLDQGLQFLIQYYNGEERAKGNILERFSAQQFPDLHSELNLSSLELGDSALYFCASRALGPNEQFFGPGTRLTVL.

This clone was counted between two and nine times. The rearrangement joins TRBV30 to TRBJ2-7; TRBD2 is a possible D gene (7 bases). The germline gives CDR1 GTSNPN, CDR2 SVGIG (reference sequence). CDR3 size: 15 residues. The ends were cut back, 6 bases at V and 2 bases at J, with 20 bases in the middle. The CDR3 DNA follows: TGTGCCTGCGCGGGAGTAGGGGGGCGGACCTACGAGCAGTACTTC. This sequence encodes CACAGVGGRTYEQYF.

This sequence joins TRBV11-2 and TRBJ2-1; D possibly corresponds to TRBD2 (5 bases). Per the germline V gene, CDR1 is SGHAT and CDR2 is FQNNGV. The CDR3 consists of 17 residues. V was trimmed by 5 bases and J by 5 bases, leaving 22 bases between them. The CDR3 region has the DNA TGTGCCAGCAGCCCCCGAAGTTCGGGGATAAGCCACAATGAGCAGTTCTTC. Its protein product is CASSPRSSGISHNEQFF.

The rearrangement uses TRBV11-3 and TRBJ1-1; D is perhaps TRBD1 (6 bases). The CDR3 totals 13 residues. The germline V gene has CDR1 SGHNT and CDR2 YENEEA. V lost 5 bases and J lost 1, with 8 bases in between. Here the CDR3 reads CASSVQGNTEAFF. CDR3 bases: TGTGCCAGCAGCGTACAGGGGAACACTGAAGCTTTCTTT.

The chain has TRBV7-2 and TRBJ1-2; 9 bases map to TRBD1. Germline V gene sequence: CDR1 SGHTA, CDR2 FQGNSA. This CDR3 is 16 amino acids long. The junction had 9 bases not matched to a gene; V was cut back by 4 bases and J by 3 bases. The CDR3 DNA sequence: TGTGCCAGCAGCTCGGCCCGTGGGACAGGGCACTATGGCTACACCTTC. Amino acid sequence: CASSSARGTGHYGYTF.

V gene TRBV18 combines with J gene TRBJ1-2; D may be TRBD1 (5 bases). Germline loops: CDR1 KGHSH, CDR2 LQKENI. V was clipped by 3 bases and J by 2 bases, with 13 bases between them. The CDR3 length is 15 residues. Here the CDR3 reads CASSPPGGRNYGYTF. The CDR3 coding sequence is TGTGCCAGCTCACCCCCGGGGGGAAGAAACTATGGCTACACCTTC.

This chain links TRBV2 with TRBJ2-4; 10 positions agree with TRBD2. The CDR3 covers 16 residues. With 4 bases clipped from V and 8 bases from J, the junction kept 11 bases outside the gene matches. CDR1 and CDR2 (germline): SNHLY, FYNNEI. Here the CDR3 DNA reads TGTGCCAGCAGTGGCTCGTGGACTAGCGGAAGGGACATTCAGTACTTC. Protein product: CASSGSWTSGRDIQYF. The complete variable domain, with remaining parts taken from reference TRBV2 and TRBJ2-4, reads EPEVTQTPSHQVTQMGQEVILRCVPISNHLYFYWYRQILGQKVEFLVSFYNNEISEKSEIFDDQFSVERPDGSNFTLKIRSTKLEDSAMYFCASSGSWTSGRDIQYFGAGTRLSVL.

CDR3 amino acids: CASVGGGARKNTEAFF. The CDR3 coding sequence is TGTGCCAGCGTGGGGGGGGGAGCGCGTAAGAACACTGAAGCTTTCTTT. The rearrangement uses TRBV2 and TRBJ1-1, with D maybe TRBD1 (5 bases). V dropped 8 bases and J dropped 1 base, with 20 bases sitting between them. Germline V CDR1 and CDR2: SNHLY, FYNNEI. The CDR3 has 16 amino acids.

The V and J genes are TRBV6-4 and TRBJ2-2, with 10 bases identical to TRBD2. This CDR3 region has 17 residues. Per the germline V gene, CDR1 is MRHNA and CDR2 is SNTAGT. J lost 3 bases, V lost 0 bases, and 4 bases had no gene match. CDR3 sequence reads: CASSDSGTSAHTGELFF. The DNA for the CDR3 is TGTGCCAGCAGTGACTCCGGGACTAGCGCCCACACCGGGGAGCTGTTTTTT.

The gene calls are TRBV5-6 and TRBJ1-3; TRBD1 matches at 7 bases. The germline gives CDR1 SGHDT, CDR2 YYEEEE. Trimming cost V 3 bases and J 8 bases; bases outside gene matches: 11. The CDR3 totals 15 residues. The CDR3 loop is CASSYLGQADHTIYF. The DNA for the CDR3 is TGTGCCAGCAGCTACTTAGGACAGGCCGATCACACCATATATTTT.

A few counts support this clone. The chain has TRBV5-1 and TRBJ2-1; 7 nucleotides line up with TRBD1. Germline-derived CDR1 and CDR2 are SGHRS and YFSETQ. The ends lost 2 bases at V and 4 bases at J; junction bases unmatched: 6. This CDR3 has 15 residues. CDR3 protein: CASSFLGTVYNEQFF. DNA for the CDR3: TGCGCCAGCAGCTTTCTCGGGACAGTGTACAATGAGCAGTTCTTC.